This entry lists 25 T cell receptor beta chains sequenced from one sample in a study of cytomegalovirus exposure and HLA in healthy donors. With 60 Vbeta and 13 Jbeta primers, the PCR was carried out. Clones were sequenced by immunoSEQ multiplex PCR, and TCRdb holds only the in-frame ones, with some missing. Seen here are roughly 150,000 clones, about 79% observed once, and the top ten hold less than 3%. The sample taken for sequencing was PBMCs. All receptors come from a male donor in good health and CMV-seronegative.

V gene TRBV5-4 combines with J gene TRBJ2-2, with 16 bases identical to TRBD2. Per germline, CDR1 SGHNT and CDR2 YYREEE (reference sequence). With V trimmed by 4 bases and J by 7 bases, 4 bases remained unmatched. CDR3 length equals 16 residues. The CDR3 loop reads CASSGTSGRDGGELFF. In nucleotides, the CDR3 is TGTGCCAGCAGCGGGACTAGCGGGAGGGATGGCGGGGAGCTGTTTTTT.

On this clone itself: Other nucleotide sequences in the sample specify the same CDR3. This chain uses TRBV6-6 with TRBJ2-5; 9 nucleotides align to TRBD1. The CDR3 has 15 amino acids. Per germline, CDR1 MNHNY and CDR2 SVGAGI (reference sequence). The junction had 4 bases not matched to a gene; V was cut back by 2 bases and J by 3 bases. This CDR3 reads CASSYPQGAEETQYF. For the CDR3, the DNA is TGTGCCAGCAGTTACCCACAGGGGGCGGAAGAGACCCAGTACTTC.

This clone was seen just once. Here the CDR3 reads CASSLTGQSNEKLFF. DNA for the CDR3: TGTGCCAGCAGCTTGACAGGGCAGAGTAATGAAAAACTGTTTTTT. The chain has TRBV28 and TRBJ1-4; 7 positions agree with TRBD1. Germline V lookup: CDR1 MDHEN, CDR2 SYDVKM. Trimming removed 6 bases from V and 4 bases from J; junction bases left unmatched: 8. The CDR3 spans 15 residues.

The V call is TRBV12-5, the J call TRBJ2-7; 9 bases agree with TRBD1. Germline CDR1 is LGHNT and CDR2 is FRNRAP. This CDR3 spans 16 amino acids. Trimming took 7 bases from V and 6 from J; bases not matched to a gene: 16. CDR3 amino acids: CASAHPTGTGRLEQYF. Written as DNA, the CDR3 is TGTGCTAGTGCCCACCCCACCGGGACAGGGAGACTCGAGCAGTACTTC. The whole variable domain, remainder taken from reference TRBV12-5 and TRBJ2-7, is DARVTQTPRHKVTEMGQEVTMRCQPILGHNTVFWYRQTMMQGLELLAYFRNRAPLDDSGMPKDRFSAEMPDATLATLKIQPSEPRDSAVYFCASAHPTGTGRLEQYFGPGTRLTVT.

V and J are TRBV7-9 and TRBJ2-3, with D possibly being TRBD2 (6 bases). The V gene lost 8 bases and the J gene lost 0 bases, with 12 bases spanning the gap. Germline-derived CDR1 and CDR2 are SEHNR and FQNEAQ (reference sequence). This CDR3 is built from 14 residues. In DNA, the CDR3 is TGTGCCAGCCCACGAAGCGGGAGCACAGATACGCAGTATTTT. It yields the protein CASPRSGSTDTQYF.

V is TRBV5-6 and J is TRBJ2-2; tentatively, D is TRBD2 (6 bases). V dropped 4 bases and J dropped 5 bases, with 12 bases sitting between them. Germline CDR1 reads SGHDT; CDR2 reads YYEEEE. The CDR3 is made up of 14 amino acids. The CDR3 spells CASSDVAGTGELFF. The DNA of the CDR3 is TGTGCCAGCAGCGACGTGGCGGGAACCGGGGAGCTGTTTTTT.

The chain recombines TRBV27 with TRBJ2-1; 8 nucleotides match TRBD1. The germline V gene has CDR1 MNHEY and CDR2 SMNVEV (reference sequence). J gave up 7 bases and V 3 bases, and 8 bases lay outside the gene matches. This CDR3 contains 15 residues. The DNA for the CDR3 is TGTGCCAGCAGTTTGCCCACAGGGGGGAGGAATGAGCAGTTCTTC. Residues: CASSLPTGGRNEQFF.

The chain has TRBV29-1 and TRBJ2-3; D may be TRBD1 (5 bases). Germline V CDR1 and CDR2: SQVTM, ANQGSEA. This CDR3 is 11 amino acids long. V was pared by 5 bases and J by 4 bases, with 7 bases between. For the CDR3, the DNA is TGCAGCGTTAACAGGCCAGATACGCAGTATTTT. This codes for CSVNRPDTQYF.

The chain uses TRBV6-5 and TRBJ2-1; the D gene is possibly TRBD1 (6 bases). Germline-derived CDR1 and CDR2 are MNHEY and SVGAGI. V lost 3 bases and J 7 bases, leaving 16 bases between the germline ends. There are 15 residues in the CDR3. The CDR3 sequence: CASSYEDRSYNEQFF. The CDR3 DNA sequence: TGTGCCAGCAGTTATGAGGACAGAAGTTATAATGAGCAGTTCTTC.

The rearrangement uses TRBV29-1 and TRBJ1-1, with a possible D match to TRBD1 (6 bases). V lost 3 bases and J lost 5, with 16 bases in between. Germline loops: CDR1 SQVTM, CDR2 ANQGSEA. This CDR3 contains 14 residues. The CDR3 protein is CSVEATGQETEAFF. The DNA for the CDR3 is TGCAGCGTTGAGGCGACAGGACAAGAGACTGAAGCTTTCTTT.

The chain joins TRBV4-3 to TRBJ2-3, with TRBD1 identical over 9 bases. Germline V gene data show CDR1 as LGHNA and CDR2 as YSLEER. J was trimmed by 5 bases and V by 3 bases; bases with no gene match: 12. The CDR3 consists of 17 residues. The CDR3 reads CASSQLYGTGKGDTQYF. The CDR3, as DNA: TGCGCCAGCAGCCAGCTCTATGGGACAGGGAAAGGAGATACGCAGTATTTT.

The DNA for the CDR3 is TGTGCCAGCAGTCCTGTGGGAGGGAATGGCTACACCTTC. Amino acid sequence: CASSPVGGNGYTF. The J gene is TRBJ1-2, the V gene TRBV27, with D hard to call. The CDR3 covers 13 residues. Germline V gene lookup returns CDR1 MNHEY and CDR2 SMNVEV (reference sequence). V was cut by 5 bases and J by 6 bases, with 13 bases left in between.

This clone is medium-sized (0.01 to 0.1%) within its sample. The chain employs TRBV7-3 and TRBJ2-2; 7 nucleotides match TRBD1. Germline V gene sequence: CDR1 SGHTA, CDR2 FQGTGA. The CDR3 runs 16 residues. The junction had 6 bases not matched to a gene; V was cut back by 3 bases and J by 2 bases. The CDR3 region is CASSFPRDSNTGELFF. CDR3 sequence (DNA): TGTGCCAGCAGCTTCCCACGGGACAGCAACACCGGGGAGCTGTTTTTT.

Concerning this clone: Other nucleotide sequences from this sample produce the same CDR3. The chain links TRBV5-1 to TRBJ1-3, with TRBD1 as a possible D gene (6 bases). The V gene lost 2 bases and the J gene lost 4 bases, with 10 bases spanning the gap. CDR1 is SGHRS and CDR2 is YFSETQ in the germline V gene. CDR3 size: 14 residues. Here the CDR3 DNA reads TGCGCCAGCAGCTTACAGGGTTCCGGAAACACCATATATTTT. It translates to CASSLQGSGNTIYF.

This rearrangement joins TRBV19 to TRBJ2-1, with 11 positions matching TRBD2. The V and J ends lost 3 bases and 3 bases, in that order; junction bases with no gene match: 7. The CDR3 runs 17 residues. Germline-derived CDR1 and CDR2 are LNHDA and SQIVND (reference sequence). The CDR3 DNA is TGTGCCAGTAGTATGACCGGACTAGCGGGTATCTACAATGAGCAGTTCTTC. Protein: CASSMTGLAGIYNEQFF.

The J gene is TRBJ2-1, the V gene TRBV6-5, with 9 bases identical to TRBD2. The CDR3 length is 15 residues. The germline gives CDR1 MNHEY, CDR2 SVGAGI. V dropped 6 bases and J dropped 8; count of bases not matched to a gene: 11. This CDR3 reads CASRQSASGKDEQFF. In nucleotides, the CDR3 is TGTGCCAGCAGGCAATCGGCTAGCGGGAAAGATGAGCAGTTCTTC.

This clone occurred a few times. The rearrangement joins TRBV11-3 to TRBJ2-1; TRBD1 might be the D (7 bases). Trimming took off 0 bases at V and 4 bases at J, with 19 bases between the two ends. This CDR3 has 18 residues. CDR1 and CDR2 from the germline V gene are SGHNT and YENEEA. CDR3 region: CASSLDQGGSNSYNEQFF. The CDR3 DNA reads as TGTGCCAGCAGCTTAGATCAGGGGGGATCGAATTCTTACAATGAGCAGTTCTTC.

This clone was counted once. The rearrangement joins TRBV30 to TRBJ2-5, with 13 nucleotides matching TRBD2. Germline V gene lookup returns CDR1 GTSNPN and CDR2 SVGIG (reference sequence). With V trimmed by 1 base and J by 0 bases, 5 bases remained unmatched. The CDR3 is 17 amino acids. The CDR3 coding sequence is TGTGCCTGGAGTGCACTAGCGGGAGGGCCGAACCAAGAGACCCAGTACTTC. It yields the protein CAWSALAGGPNQETQYF.

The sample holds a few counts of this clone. The CDR3, as DNA: TGTGCCAGTAGTATTACCGCGGGAGTCGACACCGGGGAGCTGTTTTTT. Translation: CASSITAGVDTGELFF. The chain couples TRBV19 to TRBJ2-2; 7 bases agree with TRBD2. CDR3 length: 16 residues. V lost 3 bases to trimming and J lost 3 bases; unmatched junction nucleotides: 7. Germline V gives CDR1 LNHDA, CDR2 SQIVND (reference sequence).

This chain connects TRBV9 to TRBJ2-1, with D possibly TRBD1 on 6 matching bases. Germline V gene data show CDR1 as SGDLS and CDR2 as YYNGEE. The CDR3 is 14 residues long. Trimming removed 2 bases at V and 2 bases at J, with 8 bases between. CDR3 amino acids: CASSVTGAYNEQFF. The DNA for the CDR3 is TGTGCCAGCAGCGTGACAGGTGCCTACAATGAGCAGTTCTTC.

CDR3 nucleotide sequence: TGTGCCAGCAGCCAAAGGTGGCGGGAGGGCCCCTACAATGAGCAGTTCTTC. Its protein product is CASSQRWREGPYNEQFF. The chain joins TRBV4-2 to TRBJ2-1; 9 bases match TRBD2. Germline V CDR1 and CDR2: LGHNA, YNFKEQ. CDR3 length equals 17 residues. With 2 bases clipped from V and 2 bases from J, the junction kept 7 bases outside the gene matches.

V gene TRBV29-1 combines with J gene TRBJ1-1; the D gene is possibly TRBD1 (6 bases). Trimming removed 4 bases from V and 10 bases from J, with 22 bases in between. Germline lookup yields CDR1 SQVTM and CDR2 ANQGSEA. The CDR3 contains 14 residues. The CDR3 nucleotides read TGCAGCGTTGTTTCGTGGGTAGGGGACACTAGAGCTTTCTTT. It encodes CSVVSWVGDTRAFF.

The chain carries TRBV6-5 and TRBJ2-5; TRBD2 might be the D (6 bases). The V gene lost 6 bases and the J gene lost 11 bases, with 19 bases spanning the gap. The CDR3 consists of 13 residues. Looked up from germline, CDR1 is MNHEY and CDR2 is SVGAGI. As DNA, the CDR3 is TGTGCCAGCAGGGCGGGACTGTCCTTAGAGCAGTACTTC. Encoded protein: CASRAGLSLEQYF.

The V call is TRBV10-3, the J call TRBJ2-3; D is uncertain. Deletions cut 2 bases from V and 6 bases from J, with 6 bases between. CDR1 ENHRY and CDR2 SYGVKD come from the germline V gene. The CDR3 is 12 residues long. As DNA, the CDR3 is TGTGCCATCAGTGAGGAGTCGGATACGCAGTATTTT. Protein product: CAISEESDTQYF.

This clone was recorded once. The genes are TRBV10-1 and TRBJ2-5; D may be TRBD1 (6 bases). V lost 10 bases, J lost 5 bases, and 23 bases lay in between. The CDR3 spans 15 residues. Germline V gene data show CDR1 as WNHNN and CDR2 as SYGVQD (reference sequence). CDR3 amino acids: CANDTYRVKLETQYF. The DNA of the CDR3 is TGCGCCAACGACACCTACAGGGTTAAGTTGGAGACCCAGTACTTC.